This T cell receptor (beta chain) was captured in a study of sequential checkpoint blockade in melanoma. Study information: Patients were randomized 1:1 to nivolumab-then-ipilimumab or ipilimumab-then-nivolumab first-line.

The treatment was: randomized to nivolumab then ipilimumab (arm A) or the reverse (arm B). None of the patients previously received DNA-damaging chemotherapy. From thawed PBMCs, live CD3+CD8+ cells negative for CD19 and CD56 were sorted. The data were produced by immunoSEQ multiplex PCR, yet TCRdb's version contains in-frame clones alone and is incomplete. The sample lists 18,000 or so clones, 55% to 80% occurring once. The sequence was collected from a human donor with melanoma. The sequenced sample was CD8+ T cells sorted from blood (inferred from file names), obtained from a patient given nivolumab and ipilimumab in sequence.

CDR3 nucleotide sequence: TGTGCCAGCAGCCACGGACAGGGGGCTTTATACGAGCAGTACTTC. Translating it yields CASSHGQGALYEQYF. The chain uses TRBV5-4 and TRBJ2-7, with TRBD1 matching over 11 bases. Germline V CDR1 and CDR2: SGHNT, YYREEE (reference sequence). The CDR3 loop spans 15 amino acids. After removal of 4 bases from V and 4 bases from J, the junction contained 7 bases not matched to a gene.